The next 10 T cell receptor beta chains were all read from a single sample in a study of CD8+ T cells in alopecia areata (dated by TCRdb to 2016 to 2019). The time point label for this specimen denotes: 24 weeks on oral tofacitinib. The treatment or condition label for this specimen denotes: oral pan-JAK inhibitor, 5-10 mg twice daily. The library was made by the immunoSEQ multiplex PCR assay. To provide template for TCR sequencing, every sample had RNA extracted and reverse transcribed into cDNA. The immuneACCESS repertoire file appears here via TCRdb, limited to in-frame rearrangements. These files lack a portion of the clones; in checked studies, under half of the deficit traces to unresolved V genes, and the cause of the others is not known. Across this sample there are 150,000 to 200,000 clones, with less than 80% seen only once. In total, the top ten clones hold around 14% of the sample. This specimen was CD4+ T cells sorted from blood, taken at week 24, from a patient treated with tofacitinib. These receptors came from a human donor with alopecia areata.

The CDR3 sequence: CASSVEGQRNTEAFF. The CDR3 bases are TGTGCCAGCAGTGTCGAGGGACAGAGGAACACTGAAGCTTTCTTT. This chain uses TRBV2 with TRBJ1-1, with 7 bases lining up with TRBD1. J gave up 1 base and V 4 bases, and 6 bases lay outside the gene matches. From germline, CDR1 is SNHLY and CDR2 FYNNEI. This CDR3 spans 15 amino acids.

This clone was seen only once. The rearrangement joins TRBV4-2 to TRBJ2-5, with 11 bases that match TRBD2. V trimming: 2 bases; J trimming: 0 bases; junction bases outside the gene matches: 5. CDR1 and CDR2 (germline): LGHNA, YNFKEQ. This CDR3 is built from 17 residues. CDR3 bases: TGTGCCAGCAGCCAACCTACTAGCGGGGGTTACCAAGAGACCCAGTACTTC. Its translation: CASSQPTSGGYQETQYF.

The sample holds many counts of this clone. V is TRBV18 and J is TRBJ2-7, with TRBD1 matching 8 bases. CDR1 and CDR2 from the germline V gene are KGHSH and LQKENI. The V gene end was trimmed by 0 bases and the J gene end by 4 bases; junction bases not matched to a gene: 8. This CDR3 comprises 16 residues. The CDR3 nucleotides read TGTGCCAGCTCACCACCGGGGACAGGAACCCTTTACGAGCAGTACTTC. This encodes CASSPPGTGTLYEQYF.

CDR3 bases: TGTGCCTGGAGTCTAGTGGGGGGGGCGAAGACCCAGTACTTC. Its translation is CAWSLVGGAKTQYF. This chain joins TRBV30 and TRBJ2-5; a weak D match, TRBD2 (7 bases). The V end was cut by 2 bases, the J end by 6 bases, with 16 bases between. Germline V lookup: CDR1 GTSNPN, CDR2 SVGIG (reference sequence). The length of the CDR3 is 14 residues.

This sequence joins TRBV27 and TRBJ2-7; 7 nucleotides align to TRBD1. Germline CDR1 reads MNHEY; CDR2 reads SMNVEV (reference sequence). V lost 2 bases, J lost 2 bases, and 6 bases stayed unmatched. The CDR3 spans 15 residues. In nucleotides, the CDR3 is TGTGCCAGCAGTTTAGGGAGACAGGGCCCCTACGAGCAGTACTTC. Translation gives CASSLGRQGPYEQYF.

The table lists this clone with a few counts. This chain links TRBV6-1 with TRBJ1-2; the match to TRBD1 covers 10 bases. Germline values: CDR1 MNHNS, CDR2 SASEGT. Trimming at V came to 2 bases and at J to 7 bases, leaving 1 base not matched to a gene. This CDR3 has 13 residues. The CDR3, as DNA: TGTGCCAGCAGTGAAAGGACAGGGGGTGGCTACACCTTC. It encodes CASSERTGGGYTF.

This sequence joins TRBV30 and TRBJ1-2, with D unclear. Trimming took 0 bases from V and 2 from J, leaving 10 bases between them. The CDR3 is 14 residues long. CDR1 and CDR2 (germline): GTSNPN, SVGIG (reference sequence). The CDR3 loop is CAWSVVSENYGYTF. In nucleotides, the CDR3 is TGTGCCTGGAGTGTTGTCTCCGAGAACTATGGCTACACCTTC.

CDR3: CASKPGARETQYF. CDR3 DNA: TGTGCCAGCAAGCCGGGGGCGCGGGAGACCCAGTACTTC. The chain links TRBV6-5 to TRBJ2-5; D tentatively fits TRBD1 or TRBD2 (6 bases each). Germline CDR1 and CDR2: MNHEY and SVGAGI. V lost 7 bases and J 5 bases, leaving 14 bases between the germline ends. The CDR3 loop spans 13 amino acids.

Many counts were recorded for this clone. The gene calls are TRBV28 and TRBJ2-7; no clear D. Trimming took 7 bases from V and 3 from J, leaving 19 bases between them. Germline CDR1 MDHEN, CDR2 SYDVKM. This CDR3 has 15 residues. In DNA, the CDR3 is TGTGCCAGCACCCTTTTTTCCCCCGGGCACTACGAGCAGTACTTC. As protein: CASTLFSPGHYEQYF.

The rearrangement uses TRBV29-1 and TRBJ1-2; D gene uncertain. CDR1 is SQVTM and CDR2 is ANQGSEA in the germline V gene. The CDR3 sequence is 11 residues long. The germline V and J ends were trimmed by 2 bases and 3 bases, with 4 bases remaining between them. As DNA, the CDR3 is TGCAGCGTTGAACAGGACTATGGCTACACCTTC. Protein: CSVEQDYGYTF.